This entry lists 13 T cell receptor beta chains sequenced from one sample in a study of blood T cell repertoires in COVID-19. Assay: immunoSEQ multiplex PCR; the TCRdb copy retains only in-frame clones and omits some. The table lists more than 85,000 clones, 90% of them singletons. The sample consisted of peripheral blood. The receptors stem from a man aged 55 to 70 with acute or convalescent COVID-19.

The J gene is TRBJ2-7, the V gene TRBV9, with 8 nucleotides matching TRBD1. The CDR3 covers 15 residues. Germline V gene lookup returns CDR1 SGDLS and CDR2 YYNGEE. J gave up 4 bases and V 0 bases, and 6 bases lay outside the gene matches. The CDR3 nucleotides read TGTGCCAGCAGCGTAGTCAAGGACAGGGATTACGAGCAGTACTTC. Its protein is CASSVVKDRDYEQYF.

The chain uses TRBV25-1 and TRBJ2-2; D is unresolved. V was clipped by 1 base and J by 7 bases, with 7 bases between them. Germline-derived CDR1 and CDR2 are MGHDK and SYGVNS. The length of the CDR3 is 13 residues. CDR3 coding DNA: TGTGCCAGCAGTGAATTTGCAGACGGGGAGCTGTTTTTT. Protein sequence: CASSEFADGELFF.

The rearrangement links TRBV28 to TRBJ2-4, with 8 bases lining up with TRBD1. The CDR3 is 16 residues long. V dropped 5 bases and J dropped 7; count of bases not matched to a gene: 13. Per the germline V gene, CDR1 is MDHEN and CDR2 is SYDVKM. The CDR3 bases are TGTGCCAGCAGTAAGACAGGACAGGGTTTGTCGAACATTCAGTACTTC. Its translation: CASSKTGQGLSNIQYF. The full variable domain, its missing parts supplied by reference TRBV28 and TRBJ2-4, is DVKVTQSSRYLVKRTGEKVFLECVQDMDHENMFWYRQDPGLGLRLIYFSYDVKMKEKGDIPEGYSVSREKKERFSLILESASTNQTSMYLCASSKTGQGLSNIQYFGAGTRLSVL.

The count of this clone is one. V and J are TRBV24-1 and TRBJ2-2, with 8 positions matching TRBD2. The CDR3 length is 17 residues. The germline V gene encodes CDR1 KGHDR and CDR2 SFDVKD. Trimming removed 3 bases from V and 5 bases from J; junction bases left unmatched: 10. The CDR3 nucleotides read TGTGCCACCAGTGATAGAACTAGCGGAGGACGGACCGGGGAGCTGTTTTTT. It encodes CATSDRTSGGRTGELFF.

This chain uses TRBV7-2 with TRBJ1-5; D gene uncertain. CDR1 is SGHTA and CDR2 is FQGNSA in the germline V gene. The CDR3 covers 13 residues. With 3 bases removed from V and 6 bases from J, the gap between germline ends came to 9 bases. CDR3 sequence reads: CASSLLGGQPQHF. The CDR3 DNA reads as TGTGCCAGCAGCTTGCTCGGTGGTCAGCCCCAGCATTTT.

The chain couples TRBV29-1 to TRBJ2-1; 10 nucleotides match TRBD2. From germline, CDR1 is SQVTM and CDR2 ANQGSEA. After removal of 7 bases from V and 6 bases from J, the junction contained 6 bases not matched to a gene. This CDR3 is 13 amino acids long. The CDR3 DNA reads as TGCAGCGGCAGCGGGAGGGCCTCCAATGAGCAGTTCTTC. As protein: CSGSGRASNEQFF.

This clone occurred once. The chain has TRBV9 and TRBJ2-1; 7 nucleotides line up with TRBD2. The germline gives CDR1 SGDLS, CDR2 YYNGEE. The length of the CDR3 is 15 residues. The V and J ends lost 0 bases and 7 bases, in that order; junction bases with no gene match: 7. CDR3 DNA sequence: TGTGCCAGCAGCGTAGGAGCGGGAATTGGGAATGAGCAGTTCTTC. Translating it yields CASSVGAGIGNEQFF.

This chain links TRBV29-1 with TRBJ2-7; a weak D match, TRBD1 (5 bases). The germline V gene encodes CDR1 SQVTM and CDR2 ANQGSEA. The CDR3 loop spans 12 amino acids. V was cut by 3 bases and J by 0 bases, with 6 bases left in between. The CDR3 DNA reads TGCAGCGTTGATGACAGCTCCTACGAGCAGTACTTC. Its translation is CSVDDSSYEQYF.

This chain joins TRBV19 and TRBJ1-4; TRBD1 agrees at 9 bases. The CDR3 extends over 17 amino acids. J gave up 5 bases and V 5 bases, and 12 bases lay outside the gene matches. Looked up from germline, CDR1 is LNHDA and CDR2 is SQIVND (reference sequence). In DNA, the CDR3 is TGTGCCAGTAGTTCCCGGAGGGGACAGGGTGGGAATGAAAAACTGTTTTTT. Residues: CASSSRRGQGGNEKLFF. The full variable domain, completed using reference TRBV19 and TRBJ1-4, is DGGITQSPKYLFRKEGQNVTLSCEQNLNHDAMYWYRQDPGQGLRLIYYSQIVNDFQKGDIAEGYSVSREKKESFPLTVTSAQKNPTAFYLCASSSRRGQGGNEKLFFGSGTQLSVL.

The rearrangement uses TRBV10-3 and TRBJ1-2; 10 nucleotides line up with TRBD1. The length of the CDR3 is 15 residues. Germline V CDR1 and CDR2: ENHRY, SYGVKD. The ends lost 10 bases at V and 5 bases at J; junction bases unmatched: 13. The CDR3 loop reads CASSDGTGAKYGYTF. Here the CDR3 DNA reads TGTGCCAGCTCGGATGGGACAGGGGCGAAATATGGCTACACCTTC.

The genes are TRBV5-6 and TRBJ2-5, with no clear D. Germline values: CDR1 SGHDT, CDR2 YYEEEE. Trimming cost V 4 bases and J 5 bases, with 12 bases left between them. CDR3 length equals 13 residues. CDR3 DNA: TGTGCCAGCAGCCGCACCGCCGGGGAGACCCAGTACTTC. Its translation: CASSRTAGETQYF. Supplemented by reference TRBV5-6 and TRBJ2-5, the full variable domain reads DAGVTQSPTHLIKTRGQQVTLRCSPKSGHDTVSWYQQALGQGPQFIFQYYEEEERQRGNFPDRFSGHQFPNYSSELNVNALLLGDSALYLCASSRTAGETQYFGPGTRLLVL.

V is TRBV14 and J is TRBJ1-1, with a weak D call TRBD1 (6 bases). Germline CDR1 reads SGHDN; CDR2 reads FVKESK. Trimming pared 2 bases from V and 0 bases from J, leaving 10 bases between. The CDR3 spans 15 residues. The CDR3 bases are TGTGCCAGCAGCCAAATGCAGGGGCTGAACACTGAAGCTTTCTTT. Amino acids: CASSQMQGLNTEAFF.

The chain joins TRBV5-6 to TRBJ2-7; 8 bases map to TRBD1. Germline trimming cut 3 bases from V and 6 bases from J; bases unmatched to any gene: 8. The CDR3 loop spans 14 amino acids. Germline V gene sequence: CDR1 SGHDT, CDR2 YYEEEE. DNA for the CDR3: TGTGCCAGCAGCTACGGAACCAGGGGGCTCGAGCAGTACTTC. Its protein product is CASSYGTRGLEQYF. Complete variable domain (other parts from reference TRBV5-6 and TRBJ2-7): DAGVTQSPTHLIKTRGQQVTLRCSPKSGHDTVSWYQQALGQGPQFIFQYYEEEERQRGNFPDRFSGHQFPNYSSELNVNALLLGDSALYLCASSYGTRGLEQYFGPGTRLTVT.